This T cell receptor beta chain comes out of a study of T cell repertoires in cytomegalovirus infection. Trimming stripped 2 bases from V and 0 bases from J, with 10 bases between. The CDR3 has 14 residues. In germline, CDR1 is DFQATT, CDR2 SNEGSKA (reference sequence). TCRdb passed the reads through MiXCR, listing each CDR3 protein once. Seen here are about 160,000 distinct CDR3 sequences, 17% observed once, and the top ten hold under 20%. Study-wide results and limits: Based on cumulative public TCR beta family frequency, carriers of CMV plus the relevant HLA were identified.

This clonotype was found a few times. Its specificity is unknown. Sequencing was performed on CD8+ T cells from PBMCs. The genes are TRBV20-1 and TRBJ1-2; D is possibly TRBD1 (5 bases). This TCR came from a human donor in good health (CMV status not recorded). Some clones in this sample may be carry-over from other donors' samples. CDR3 coding DNA: TGCAGTGCTAGACCGGGACCCACTAACTATGGCTACACCTTC. The encoded protein is CSARPGPTNYGYTF.